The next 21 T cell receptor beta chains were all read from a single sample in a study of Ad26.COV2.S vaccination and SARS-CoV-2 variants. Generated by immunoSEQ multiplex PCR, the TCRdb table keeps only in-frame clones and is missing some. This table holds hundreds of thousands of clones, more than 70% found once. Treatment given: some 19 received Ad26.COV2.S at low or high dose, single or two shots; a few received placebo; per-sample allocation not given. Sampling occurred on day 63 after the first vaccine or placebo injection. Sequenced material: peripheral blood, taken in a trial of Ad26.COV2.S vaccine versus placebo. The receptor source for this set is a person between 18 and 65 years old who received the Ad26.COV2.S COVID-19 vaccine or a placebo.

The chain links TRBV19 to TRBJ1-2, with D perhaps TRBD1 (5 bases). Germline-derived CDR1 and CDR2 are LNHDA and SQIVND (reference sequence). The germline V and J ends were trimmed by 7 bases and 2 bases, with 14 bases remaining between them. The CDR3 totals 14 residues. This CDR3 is CASTPGGVNYGYTF. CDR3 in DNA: TGTGCCAGTACCCCTGGGGGGGTCAACTATGGCTACACCTTC.

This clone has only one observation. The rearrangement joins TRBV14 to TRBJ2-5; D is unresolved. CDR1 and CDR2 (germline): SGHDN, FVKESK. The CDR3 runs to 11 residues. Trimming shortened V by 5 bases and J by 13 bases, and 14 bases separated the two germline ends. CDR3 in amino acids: CASSGRPSRYF. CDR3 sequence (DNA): TGTGCCAGCAGCGGGCGGCCCTCCCGGTACTTC.

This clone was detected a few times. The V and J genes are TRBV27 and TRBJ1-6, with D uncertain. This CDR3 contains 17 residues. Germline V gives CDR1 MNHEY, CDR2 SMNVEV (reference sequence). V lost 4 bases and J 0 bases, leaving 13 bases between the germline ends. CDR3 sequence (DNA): TGTGCCAGCAGTTCCTCTCCGACGAGCTCCTATAATTCACCCCTCCACTTT. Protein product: CASSSSPTSSYNSPLHF.

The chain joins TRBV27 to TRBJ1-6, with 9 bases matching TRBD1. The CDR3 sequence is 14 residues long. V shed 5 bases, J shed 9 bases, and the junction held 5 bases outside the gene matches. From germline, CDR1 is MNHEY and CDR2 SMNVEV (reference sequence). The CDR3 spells CASSHTGGASPLHF. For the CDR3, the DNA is TGTGCCAGCAGTCATACAGGGGGCGCTTCACCCCTCCACTTT.

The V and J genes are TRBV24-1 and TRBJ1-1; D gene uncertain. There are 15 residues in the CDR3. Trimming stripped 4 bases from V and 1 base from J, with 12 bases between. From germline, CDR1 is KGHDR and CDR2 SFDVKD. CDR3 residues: CATSDPRAPNTEAFF. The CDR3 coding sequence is TGTGCCACCAGTGACCCCCGGGCTCCGAACACTGAAGCTTTCTTT.

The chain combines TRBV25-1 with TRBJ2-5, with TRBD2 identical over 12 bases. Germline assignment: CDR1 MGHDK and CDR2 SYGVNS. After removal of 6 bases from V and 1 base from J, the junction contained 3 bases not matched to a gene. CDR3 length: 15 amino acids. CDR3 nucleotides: TGTGCCAGCAGCCTAGCGGGAGGGCCCCAAGAGACCCAGTACTTC. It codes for CASSLAGGPQETQYF.

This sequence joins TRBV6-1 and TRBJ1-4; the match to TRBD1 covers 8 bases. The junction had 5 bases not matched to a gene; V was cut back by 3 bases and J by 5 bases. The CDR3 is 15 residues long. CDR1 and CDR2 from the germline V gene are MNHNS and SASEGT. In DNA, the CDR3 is TGTGCCAGCAGTGAGATGACAGGGGCGAATGAAAAACTGTTTTTT. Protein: CASSEMTGANEKLFF.

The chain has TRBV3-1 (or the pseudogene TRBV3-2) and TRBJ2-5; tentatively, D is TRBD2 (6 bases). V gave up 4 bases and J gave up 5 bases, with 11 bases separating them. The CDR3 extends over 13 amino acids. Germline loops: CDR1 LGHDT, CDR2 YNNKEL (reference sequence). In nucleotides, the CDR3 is TGTGCCAGCAGCCCGGGAGTCGGGGAGACCCAGTACTTC. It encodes CASSPGVGETQYF.

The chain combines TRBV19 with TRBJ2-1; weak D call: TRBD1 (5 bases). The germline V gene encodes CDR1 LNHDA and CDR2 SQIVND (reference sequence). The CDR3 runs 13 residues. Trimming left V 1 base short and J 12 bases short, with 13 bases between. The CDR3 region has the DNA TGTGCCAGTAGTATAGTCCGACAGTCTAGGCAGTTCTTC. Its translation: CASSIVRQSRQFF.

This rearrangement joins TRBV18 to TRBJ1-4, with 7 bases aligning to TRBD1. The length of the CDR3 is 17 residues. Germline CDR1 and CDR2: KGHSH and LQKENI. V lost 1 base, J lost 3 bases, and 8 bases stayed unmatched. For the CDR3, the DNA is TGTGCCAGCTCACCACGGGAACAGGGGAAATCTAATGAAAAACTGTTTTTT. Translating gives CASSPREQGKSNEKLFF.

This CDR3 is CASSASEVRQFF. CDR3 DNA sequence: TGTGCCAGCAGCGCGTCGGAAGTGCGACAGTTCTTC. The V and J genes are TRBV9 and TRBJ2-1; D ambiguous. CDR3 length: 12 residues. CDR1 SGDLS and CDR2 YYNGEE come from the germline V gene. V shed 3 bases and J shed 13 bases, with 14 bases lying between them.

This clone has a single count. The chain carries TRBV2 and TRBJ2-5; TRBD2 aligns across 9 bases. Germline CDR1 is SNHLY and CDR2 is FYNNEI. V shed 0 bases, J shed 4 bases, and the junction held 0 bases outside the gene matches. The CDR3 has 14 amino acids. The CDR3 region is CASSEALAGETQYF. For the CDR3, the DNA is TGTGCCAGCAGTGAAGCACTAGCGGGAGAGACCCAGTACTTC.

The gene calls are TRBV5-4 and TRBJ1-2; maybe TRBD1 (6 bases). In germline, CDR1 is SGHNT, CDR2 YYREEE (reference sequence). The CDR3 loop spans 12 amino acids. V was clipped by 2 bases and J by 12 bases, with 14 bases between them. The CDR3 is CASSFPDSPNTF. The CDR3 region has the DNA TGTGCCAGCAGCTTCCCGGACAGCCCAAACACCTTC.

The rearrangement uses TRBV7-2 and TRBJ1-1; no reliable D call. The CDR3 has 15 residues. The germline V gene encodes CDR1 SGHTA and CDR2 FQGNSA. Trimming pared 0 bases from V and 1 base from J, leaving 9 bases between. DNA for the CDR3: TGTGCCAGCAGCTTAGCCTACGCTGGGAACACTGAAGCTTTCTTT. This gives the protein CASSLAYAGNTEAFF.

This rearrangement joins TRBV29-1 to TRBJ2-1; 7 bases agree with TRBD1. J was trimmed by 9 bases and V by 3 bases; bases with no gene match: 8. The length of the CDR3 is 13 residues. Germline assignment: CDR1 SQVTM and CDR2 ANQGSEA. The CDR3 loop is CSVDKGAHGEQFF. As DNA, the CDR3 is TGCAGCGTTGACAAGGGGGCGCACGGTGAGCAGTTCTTC.

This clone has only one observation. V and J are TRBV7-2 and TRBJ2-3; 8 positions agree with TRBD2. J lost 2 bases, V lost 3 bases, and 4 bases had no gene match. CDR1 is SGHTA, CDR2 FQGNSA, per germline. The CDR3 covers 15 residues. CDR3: CASSFLAGFTDTQYF. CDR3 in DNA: TGTGCCAGCAGCTTCCTAGCGGGTTTCACAGATACGCAGTATTTT. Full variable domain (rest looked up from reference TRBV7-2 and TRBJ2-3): GAGVSQSPSNKVTEKGKDVELRCDPISGHTALYWYRQSLGQGLEFLIYFQGNSAPDKSGLPSDRFSAERTGGSVSTLTIQRTQQEDSAVYLCASSFLAGFTDTQYFGPGTRLTVL.

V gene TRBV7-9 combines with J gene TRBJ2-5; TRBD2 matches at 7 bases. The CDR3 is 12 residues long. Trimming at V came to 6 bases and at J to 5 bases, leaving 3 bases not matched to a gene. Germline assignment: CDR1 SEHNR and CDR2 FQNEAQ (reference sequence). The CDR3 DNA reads TGTGCCAGCAGACACGGGGGGGAGACCCAGTACTTC. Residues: CASRHGGETQYF.

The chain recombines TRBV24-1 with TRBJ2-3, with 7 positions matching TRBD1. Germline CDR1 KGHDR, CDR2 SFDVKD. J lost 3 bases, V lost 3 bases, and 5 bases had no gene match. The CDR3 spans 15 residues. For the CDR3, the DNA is TGTGCCACCAGTGATCAAGACAGGGCTACAGATACGCAGTATTTT. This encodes CATSDQDRATDTQYF.

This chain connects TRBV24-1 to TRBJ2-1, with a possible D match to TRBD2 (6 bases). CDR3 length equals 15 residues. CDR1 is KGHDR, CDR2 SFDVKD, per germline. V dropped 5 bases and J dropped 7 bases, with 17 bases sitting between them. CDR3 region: CATSVSPGERNEQFF. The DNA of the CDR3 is TGTGCCACCAGTGTTTCCCCGGGGGAGAGGAATGAGCAGTTCTTC.

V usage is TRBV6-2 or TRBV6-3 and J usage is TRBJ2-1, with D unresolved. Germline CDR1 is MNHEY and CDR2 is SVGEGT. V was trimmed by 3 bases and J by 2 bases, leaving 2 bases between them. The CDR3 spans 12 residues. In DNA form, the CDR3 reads TGTGCCAGCAGTTATCCCTACAATGAGCAGTTCTTC. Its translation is CASSYPYNEQFF.

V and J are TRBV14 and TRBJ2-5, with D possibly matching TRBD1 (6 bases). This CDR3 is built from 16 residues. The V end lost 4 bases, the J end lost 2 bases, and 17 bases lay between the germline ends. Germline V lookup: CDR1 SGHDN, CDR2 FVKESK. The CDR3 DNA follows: TGTGCCAGCAGCCGATATACAGGGCGTACGCAAGAGACCCAGTACTTC. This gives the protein CASSRYTGRTQETQYF.